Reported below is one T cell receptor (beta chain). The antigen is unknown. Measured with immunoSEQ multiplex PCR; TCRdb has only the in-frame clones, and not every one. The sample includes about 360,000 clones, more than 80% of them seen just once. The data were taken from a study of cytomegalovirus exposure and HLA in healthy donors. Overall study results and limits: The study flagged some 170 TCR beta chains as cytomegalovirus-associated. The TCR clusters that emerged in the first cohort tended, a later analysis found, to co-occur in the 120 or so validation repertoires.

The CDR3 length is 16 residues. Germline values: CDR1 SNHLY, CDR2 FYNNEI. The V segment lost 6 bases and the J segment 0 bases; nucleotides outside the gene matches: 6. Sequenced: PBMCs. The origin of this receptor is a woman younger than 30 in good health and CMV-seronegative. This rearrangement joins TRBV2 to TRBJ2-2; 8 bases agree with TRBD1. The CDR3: CASSRDRTANTGELFF. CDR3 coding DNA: TGTGCCAGCAGCCGGGACAGGACAGCGAACACCGGGGAGCTGTTTTTT.